Listed here are 17 T cell receptor beta chains from one sample, sequenced in a study of blood T cell repertoires in COVID-19. The table came from immunoSEQ multiplex PCR; TCRdb's copy has only in-frame clones and leaves some out. The table shows about 220,000 clones, with around 88% occurring only once. The sequencing sample was made of peripheral blood. The receptors were sampled from a woman aged 45-59 years with acute or convalescent COVID-19.

This chain links TRBV3-1 (or the pseudogene TRBV3-2) with TRBJ2-5; D gene unclear. This CDR3 region has 13 residues. CDR1 and CDR2 (germline): LGHDT, YNNKEL (reference sequence). The ends were cut back, 3 bases at V and 1 base at J, with 6 bases in the middle. CDR3 bases: TGTGCCAGCAGCCACCGTCCCCAAGAGACCCAGTACTTC. Translating it yields CASSHRPQETQYF.

The chain joins TRBV7-2 to TRBJ2-3, with 12 bases fitting TRBD2. With V trimmed by 5 bases and J by 5 bases, 8 bases remained unmatched. CDR3 length: 16 residues. Per germline, CDR1 SGHTA and CDR2 FQGNSA. DNA of the CDR3: TGTGCCAGCAGCCTCAGACTAGCGGGAGTTGTAGATACGCAGTATTTT. Residues: CASSLRLAGVVDTQYF.

The chain uses TRBV4-2 and TRBJ2-4; 8 nucleotides line up with TRBD2. The CDR3 totals 16 residues. V was pared by 0 bases and J by 6 bases, with 7 bases of the junction left unmatched. Germline V lookup: CDR1 LGHNA, CDR2 YNFKEQ. CDR3 amino acids: CASSQESAGAGNIQYF. Written as DNA, the CDR3 is TGTGCCAGCAGCCAAGAATCAGCGGGAGCTGGAAACATTCAGTACTTC.

The chain has TRBV6-5 and TRBJ2-7; TRBD1 is a possible D gene (6 bases). In germline, CDR1 is MNHEY, CDR2 SVGAGI. The CDR3 sequence is 14 residues long. Trimming took off 9 bases at V and 3 bases at J, with 18 bases between the two ends. The DNA for the CDR3 is TGTGCCAGTCGACAGGACGAATTGGTCTACGAGCAGTACTTC. Its translation: CASRQDELVYEQYF.

This chain's CDR3 is CASSHSIAGDGDYEQYF. Here the CDR3 DNA reads TGTGCCAGCAGCCACTCGATAGCGGGAGATGGGGACTACGAGCAGTACTTC. The chain has TRBV4-2 and TRBJ2-7; 9 bases line up with TRBD2. The CDR3 totals 17 residues. The J segment lost 3 bases and the V segment lost 3 bases, leaving 12 bases of the junction unmatched. CDR1 LGHNA and CDR2 YNFKEQ come from the germline V gene.

This rearrangement joins TRBV11-2 to TRBJ2-5; a possible D gene is TRBD1 (6 bases). V was pared by 8 bases and J by 4 bases, with 14 bases between. The CDR3 is made up of 13 amino acids. The germline gives CDR1 SGHAT, CDR2 FQNNGV. CDR3 sequence (DNA): TGTGCCAGCTCCAGGACAGAGGGAGAGACCCAGTACTTC. Its protein product is CASSRTEGETQYF.

The V call is TRBV20-1, the J call TRBJ2-1; D uncertain. Germline-derived CDR1 and CDR2 are DFQATT and SNEGSKA (reference sequence). The V and J ends lost 3 bases and 0 bases respectively, with 18 bases between them. The CDR3 runs to 17 residues. CDR3 sequence: CSASLSSASSSYNEQFF. In DNA form, the CDR3 reads TGCAGTGCTAGTCTGTCAAGCGCCTCTAGCTCCTACAATGAGCAGTTCTTC.

This chain joins TRBV6-1 and TRBJ2-7; 10 bases fit TRBD1. V dropped 2 bases and J dropped 6; count of bases not matched to a gene: 4. The CDR3 has 14 amino acids. Germline-derived CDR1 and CDR2 are MNHNS and SASEGT. CDR3 in DNA: TGTGCCAGCAGTGAACGGGACAGGGGACCCGAGCAGTACTTC. Translation: CASSERDRGPEQYF.

In its sample, this clone was seen many times. In nucleotides, the CDR3 is TGTGCCACCAGTGATTTGTCTAGCGGTTACACAGATACGCAGTATTTT. It specifies CATSDLSSGYTDTQYF. The chain recombines TRBV24-1 with TRBJ2-3; 7 nucleotides line up with TRBD2. V trimming: 0 bases; J trimming: 2 bases; junction bases outside the gene matches: 4. The CDR3 contains 16 residues. The germline V gene encodes CDR1 KGHDR and CDR2 SFDVKD.

The gene calls are TRBV2 and TRBJ2-1, with 13 bases that match TRBD2. The CDR3 has 21 residues. CDR1 and CDR2 (germline): SNHLY, FYNNEI. J was trimmed by 0 bases and V by 3 bases; bases with no gene match: 14. CDR3 DNA: TGTGCCAGCAGTGACCTTGGGACAGCCAGGACTAGCGGGAGCTCCTACAATGAGCAGTTCTTC. It specifies CASSDLGTARTSGSSYNEQFF. Based on the CDR3 plus reference TRBV2 and TRBJ2-1, the full variable domain is EPEVTQTPSHQVTQMGQEVILRCVPISNHLYFYWYRQILGQKVEFLVSFYNNEISEKSEIFDDQFSVERPDGSNFTLKIRSTKLEDSAMYFCASSDLGTARTSGSSYNEQFFGPGTRLTVL.

This clone was counted once. The J gene is TRBJ1-5, the V gene TRBV11-2; maybe TRBD1 (6 bases). The length of the CDR3 is 14 residues. Trimming left V 5 bases short and J 7 bases short, with 15 bases between. Per germline, CDR1 SGHAT and CDR2 FQNNGV. CDR3 sequence reads: CASSQMTGAQPQHF. CDR3 DNA: TGTGCCAGCAGCCAAATGACAGGCGCCCAGCCCCAGCATTTT.

V usage is TRBV19 and J usage is TRBJ2-1; 8 bases fit TRBD2. The CDR3 is 15 residues long. The V gene's germline CDR1 is LNHDA and CDR2 SQIVND (reference sequence). The junction had 4 bases not matched to a gene; V was cut back by 6 bases and J by 0 bases. The CDR3 here is CASSGRDSSYNEQFF. CDR3 sequence (DNA): TGTGCCAGTAGCGGGAGGGATAGCTCCTACAATGAGCAGTTCTTC.

The chain's CDR3 is CASSESMGPRVEAFF. CDR3 coding DNA: TGCGCCAGCAGTGAGTCGATGGGTCCCAGGGTTGAAGCTTTCTTT. The genes are TRBV10-1 and TRBJ1-1, with a possible D match to TRBD1 (5 bases). This CDR3 is 15 amino acids long. Between the trimmed V and J ends, which lost 0 bases and 7 bases, there was a span of 15 bases. Germline CDR1 and CDR2: WNHNN and SYGVQD (reference sequence).

V is TRBV5-1 and J is TRBJ1-1, with a weak D call TRBD1 (5 bases). The CDR3 length is 16 residues. With 3 bases removed from V and 1 base from J, the gap between germline ends came to 16 bases. Germline V lookup: CDR1 SGHRS, CDR2 YFSETQ. This CDR3 reads CASSWNGGVSNTEAFF. The DNA for the CDR3 is TGCGCCAGCAGCTGGAACGGGGGGGTATCGAACACTGAAGCTTTCTTT. The whole variable domain, remainder taken from reference TRBV5-1 and TRBJ1-1, is KAGVTQTPRYLIKTRGQQVTLSCSPISGHRSVSWYQQTPGQGLQFLFEYFSETQRNKGNFPGRFSGRQFSNSRSEMNVSTLELGDSALYLCASSWNGGVSNTEAFFGQGTRLTVV.

This chain connects TRBV5-1 to TRBJ2-7; 9 bases agree with TRBD1. The CDR3 is made up of 13 amino acids. CDR1 and CDR2 (germline): SGHRS, YFSETQ. After removal of 4 bases from V and 7 bases from J, the junction contained 6 bases not matched to a gene. The DNA of the CDR3 is TGCGCCAGCAGCCTGGGGACAGGGATAGAGCAGTACTTC. It yields the protein CASSLGTGIEQYF. The full variable domain, its missing parts supplied by reference TRBV5-1 and TRBJ2-7, is KAGVTQTPRYLIKTRGQQVTLSCSPISGHRSVSWYQQTPGQGLQFLFEYFSETQRNKGNFPGRFSGRQFSNSRSEMNVSTLELGDSALYLCASSLGTGIEQYFGPGTRLTVT.

The rearrangement links TRBV11-2 to TRBJ2-1; weak D call: TRBD2 (6 bases). Between the trimmed V and J ends, which lost 6 bases and 0 bases, there was a span of 15 bases. The CDR3 is 16 residues long. Germline V CDR1 and CDR2: SGHAT, FQNNGV. The DNA for the CDR3 is TGTGCCAGCAGTCCAATCCTCGGGAGCTCCTACAATGAGCAGTTCTTC. This translates into CASSPILGSSYNEQFF.

The chain couples TRBV6-5 to TRBJ2-2; maybe TRBD1 (5 bases). The CDR3 sequence is 13 residues long. The germline CDR1 and CDR2 sequences are MNHEY and SVGAGI. V lost 6 bases and J 2 bases, leaving 7 bases between the germline ends. The CDR3: CASRTDNTGELFF. Written as DNA, the CDR3 is TGTGCCAGCAGGACAGATAACACCGGGGAGCTGTTTTTT.